The 2 T cell receptor beta chains listed next were all sequenced from one sample in a study of blood T cell repertoires in COVID-19. TCRdb's copy holds only in-frame clones and misses some; the assay was immunoSEQ multiplex PCR. The sample yields roughly 480,000 clones, 89% seen once. What was sequenced was peripheral blood. These TCRs come from a man younger than 35 with COVID-19, enrolled during active disease.

The chain combines TRBV5-1 with TRBJ2-3, with 9 bases fitting TRBD1. Germline V lookup: CDR1 SGHRS, CDR2 YFSETQ. The CDR3 length is 16 residues. Trimming took 3 bases from V and 2 from J; bases not matched to a gene: 7. CDR3 region: CASSSLGQGNTDTQYF. The CDR3 bases are TGCGCCAGCAGCTCGCTCGGACAGGGGAACACAGATACGCAGTATTTT.

The V call is TRBV5-4, the J call TRBJ2-3, with a tentative D call TRBD2 (5 bases). The germline CDR1 and CDR2 sequences are SGHNT and YYREEE (reference sequence). The ends were cut back, 0 bases at V and 14 bases at J, with 13 bases in the middle. This CDR3 region has 12 residues. The CDR3 reads CASSLAGVLWYF. The CDR3 bases are TGTGCCAGCAGCTTGGCCGGGGTGTTATGGTATTTT.